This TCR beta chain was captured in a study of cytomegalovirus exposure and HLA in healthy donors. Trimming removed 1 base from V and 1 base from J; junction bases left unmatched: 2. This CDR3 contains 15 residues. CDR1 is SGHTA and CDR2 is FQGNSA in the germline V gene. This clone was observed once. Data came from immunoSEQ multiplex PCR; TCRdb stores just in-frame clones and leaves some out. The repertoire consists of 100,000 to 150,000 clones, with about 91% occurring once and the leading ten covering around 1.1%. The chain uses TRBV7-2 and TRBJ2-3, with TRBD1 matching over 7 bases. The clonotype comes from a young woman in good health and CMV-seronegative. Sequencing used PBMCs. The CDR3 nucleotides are TGTGCCAGCAGCTTAGGACAGGGAGGCACAGATACGCAGTATTTT. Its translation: CASSLGQGGTDTQYF.